This note documents a single TCR beta chain sequence. This clone was counted only a few times. No cognate antigen has been identified for it. Nothing much larger sits one base from this clone, and base qualities are not available. From each donor, a single peripheral blood sample of approximately 0.11 L on average was drawn into heparinised tubes. A BD FACSAria II and a panel including CD45RO, CCR7, CD25, CD127, CD95 and CD27 were used to sort naive, central memory, regulatory and stem cell-like memory CD4+ T cells. Every sorted population had a purity above 95%. Right away, PBMCs were isolated by Lymphoprep density gradient centrifugation and were stained directly, with no culture step. To minimize batch effects, samples were stained and sorted in pairs, one healthy donor with one patient per experiment. The data stem from a study of beta chain features in type 1 diabetes (dated by TCRdb to the late 2010s). In terms of the full investigation: Patients and healthy donors did not differ in mean age, gender distribution, total cell number or subset yield. A total of about 100 million sorted cells were examined across all samples, and RNA yield correlated strongly with the number of cells per subset. In the study, TCRB repertoires of sorted circulating CD4+ T cell subsets from recently diagnosed type 1 diabetes patients were compared with those of matched healthy donors. Regulatory and stem cell-like memory subsets were obtained from only 8 patients and roughly eight healthy donors, while naive and central memory subsets were obtained from all 28 donors.

The CDR3 holds 14 amino acids from the cysteine to the phenylalanine. Of all the DNA, just the CDR3 is kept, 42 bases in frame from base 1. From the germline V gene (reference sequence), CDR1 is LNHDA and CDR2 is SQIVND. V has 0 bases trimmed and J has 3 bases trimmed; junction bases matching no gene number 2. The entire isolated RNA was reverse transcribed using the High Capacity cDNA Reverse Transcription Kit, and thus expressed TCRB transcripts were sequenced. Naive, central memory and regulatory T cell samples underwent deep immunoSEQ sequencing, averaging roughly 3.4 million total reads per sample. Sorted cells were lysed in RLT buffer and RNA was extracted with DNase-treated RNeasy Micro or Mini kits, depending on cell number. To prevent cross-contamination, every cell subset was processed on its own, while patient and healthy donor samples were processed together. Using the immunoSEQ multiplex PCR, TCRB sequences were amplified from cDNA into 87-bp fragments spanning the CDR3 region. Amplicons were sequenced on the Illumina HiSeq platform. The paper's processing steps were these. Synthetic template baselines were used to correct PCR bias computationally, reads within Hamming distance 2 were collapsed, and singletons that could not be merged were discarded. Reads were aligned against IMGT so that V, D and J genes, CDR3 length and insertions or deletions at six rearrangement sites could be assigned. Within each subset, clonotype counts were normalized to the number of sorted cells before true diversity and Gini coefficients were calculated with the tcR R package. Repertoire sharing was quantified using the overlap coefficient calculated on TCRB nucleotide sequences. Out-of-frame TCRB sequences from naive cells were analyzed to stand in for the pre-selection repertoire. Not all clones reach the TCRdb copy of this immuneACCESS table, which keeps in-frame sequences only. Checked studies attribute under half of the gap to unresolved V genes and leave the rest unexplained. The DNA was the basis for D and trimming; V, J and clone size are from that table. Counted in this sample were roughly 700,000 clones; roughly 13% of them appeared once. In total, the top ten clones hold about 0.02% of the sample.

Paper-wide results and their limitations: Patients with type 1 diabetes made fewer insertions and deleted more nucleotides at VDJ recombination sites, implying thymic rearrangement abnormalities. Naive, central memory and regulatory TCRB repertoires appeared to be more alike among patients than among healthy donors. Only small numbers of individuals were included in the HLA sub-analyses, which left unresolved whether HLA type had any influence on TCRB rearrangement. Sequencing cDNA rather than genomic DNA could over-represent highly expressing activated cells, although activation and CD3 levels did not differ between groups. Shorter templates might be favored by PCR, yet because patient and control samples were amplified and corrected together, any such skew would affect both groups equally. In all four CD4+ subsets, TCRB CDR3 length was moderately but significantly shorter in type 1 diabetes patients.

Sequenced material: naive CD4+ T cells from blood. According to the study, the label for this sample's cell subset or site signals: true naive CD4+ T cells. The rearranged segments are TRBV19 and TRBJ2-7, with TRBD1 identical over 7 junction bases. This TCR was sampled from a young man with type 1 diabetes. The CDR3: CASSIEGQVYEQYF. In nucleotides, the sequence is TGTGCCAGTAGTATAGAAGGACAGGTCTACGAGCAGTACTTC.